Following are 23 T cell receptor beta chains from one sample sequenced in a study of blood T cell repertoires in COVID-19. The assay was immunoSEQ multiplex PCR, and TCRdb's table has in-frame clones only and misses some. This sample has about 260,000 clones, with more than 75% found just once. The sequenced sample was peripheral blood. The receptors come from a man in his forties who had recovered from COVID-19.

The rearrangement joins TRBV6-5 to TRBJ2-7; 9 positions match TRBD2. V was clipped by 7 bases and J by 1 base; unmatched bases: 8. The length of the CDR3 is 15 residues. CDR1 and CDR2 from the germline V gene are MNHEY and SVGAGI. The CDR3 DNA sequence: TGTGCCAGCATCTGGGGTCTAGCGGGGTCCTACGAGCAGTACTTC. Its protein product is CASIWGLAGSYEQYF.

This chain links TRBV11-1 with TRBJ2-2; the match to TRBD2 covers 8 bases. Germline V gives CDR1 SGHAT, CDR2 FQDESV (reference sequence). With V trimmed by 1 base and J by 4 bases, 5 bases remained unmatched. The CDR3 is 16 amino acids. CDR3 DNA: TGTGCCAGCAGCTTAGTCGGGAGGGTGCGCACCGGGGAGCTGTTTTTT. It specifies CASSLVGRVRTGELFF.

The gene calls are TRBV5-1 and TRBJ2-1; a possible D gene is TRBD1 (6 bases). The germline V gene encodes CDR1 SGHRS and CDR2 YFSETQ. CDR3 length equals 12 residues. The germline V and J ends were trimmed by 2 bases and 9 bases, with 9 bases remaining between them. The CDR3 is CASSFKGGEQFF. The CDR3 DNA follows: TGCGCCAGCAGCTTTAAAGGGGGTGAGCAGTTCTTC.

The V and J genes are TRBV10-2 and TRBJ2-3, with D perhaps matching TRBD2 (7 bases). The CDR3 spans 15 residues. Germline V gene lookup returns CDR1 WSHSY and CDR2 SAAADI. V shed 10 bases and J shed 6 bases, with 23 bases lying between them. CDR3 protein: CATQRGRGPLDTQYF. CDR3 sequence (DNA): TGCGCCACACAGAGAGGGCGGGGGCCCCTGGATACGCAGTATTTT.

The chain joins TRBV3-1 (or the pseudogene TRBV3-2) to TRBJ1-2; the match to TRBD1 covers 12 bases. V was pared by 4 bases and J by 3 bases, with 3 bases of the junction left unmatched. The CDR3 totals 15 residues. Germline loops: CDR1 LGHDT, CDR2 YNNKEL (reference sequence). The CDR3 here is CASSRGTGGDYGYTF. Here the CDR3 DNA reads TGTGCCAGCAGCCGCGGGACAGGGGGCGACTATGGCTACACCTTC.

The chain uses TRBV5-4 and TRBJ1-2, with D perhaps matching TRBD1 (6 bases). This CDR3 is built from 13 residues. The V and J ends lost 3 bases and 8 bases respectively, with 14 bases between them. Germline-derived CDR1 and CDR2 are SGHNT and YYREEE (reference sequence). The CDR3: CASSSSGVFGYTF. CDR3 coding DNA: TGTGCCAGCAGCTCCTCAGGGGTATTCGGCTACACCTTC.

The chain combines TRBV7-8 with TRBJ2-7; D remains unclear. The CDR3 runs 14 residues. The germline V gene has CDR1 SGHVS and CDR2 FQNEAQ. V shed 4 bases and J shed 0 bases, with 10 bases lying between them. CDR3 in amino acids: CASSYKRSSYEQYF. The CDR3 DNA follows: TGTGCCAGCAGCTATAAGAGGAGCTCCTACGAGCAGTACTTC. The full variable domain, in which reference TRBV7-8 and TRBJ2-7 provide the parts outside the CDR3, is GAGVSQSPRYKVAKRGQDVALRCDPISGHVSLFWYQQALGQGPEFLTYFQNEAQLDKSGLPSDRFFAERPEGSVSTLKIQRTQQEDSAVYLCASSYKRSSYEQYFGPGTRLTVT.

The chain uses TRBV14 and TRBJ2-5; tentatively, D is TRBD2 (6 bases). The V end lost 4 bases, the J end lost 2 bases, and 14 bases lay between the germline ends. The CDR3 consists of 15 residues. Per germline, CDR1 SGHDN and CDR2 FVKESK. CDR3 in DNA: TGTGCCAGCAGCCCCTTGGGAGGTCCACAAGAGACCCAGTACTTC. Its translation is CASSPLGGPQETQYF.

The chain carries TRBV7-9 and TRBJ2-5, with 11 bases aligning to TRBD1. Trimming removed 5 bases from V and 5 bases from J; junction bases left unmatched: 10. The CDR3 runs 16 residues. CDR1 SEHNR and CDR2 FQNEAQ come from the germline V gene (reference sequence). This chain's CDR3 is CASSRGQGVDAETQYF. The CDR3 bases are TGTGCCAGCAGCCGGGGACAGGGGGTCGATGCGGAGACCCAGTACTTC.

This sequence joins TRBV9 and TRBJ2-7, with D unclear. This CDR3 is built from 12 residues. Trimming stripped 4 bases from V and 2 bases from J, with 7 bases between. CDR1 and CDR2 (germline): SGDLS, YYNGEE. The CDR3 bases are TGTGCCAGCAGCTCCAGCGCCTACGAGCAGTACTTC. Protein sequence: CASSSSAYEQYF.

This sequence joins TRBV10-3 and TRBJ1-1; TRBD1 is a possible D gene (5 bases). Trimming stripped 2 bases from V and 0 bases from J, with 10 bases between. The germline V gene encodes CDR1 ENHRY and CDR2 SYGVKD. The CDR3 runs to 15 residues. The CDR3 is CAISEPPTVNTEAFF. The CDR3 DNA reads TGTGCCATCAGTGAGCCCCCGACAGTGAACACTGAAGCTTTCTTT.

This sequence joins TRBV10-1 and TRBJ2-4, with 9 nucleotides matching TRBD2. V was pared by 5 bases and J by 0 bases, with 2 bases of the junction left unmatched. Germline V gives CDR1 WNHNN, CDR2 SYGVQD (reference sequence). This CDR3 is built from 15 residues. The CDR3 bases are TGCGCCAGCAGTCGACTAGCGGAAGCCAAAAACATTCAGTACTTC. It specifies CASSRLAEAKNIQYF.

The chain employs TRBV9 and TRBJ2-3, with 10 bases matching TRBD2. The J segment lost 2 bases and the V segment lost 4 bases, leaving 7 bases of the junction unmatched. The germline CDR1 and CDR2 sequences are SGDLS and YYNGEE. CDR3 length: 16 amino acids. The CDR3 DNA is TGTGCCAGCAGCCAGGCTAGCGGGGGCTCCACAGATACGCAGTATTTT. Its protein is CASSQASGGSTDTQYF.

V gene TRBV7-2 combines with J gene TRBJ1-6, with 8 bases that match TRBD1. After removal of 4 bases from V and 8 bases from J, the junction contained 10 bases not matched to a gene. CDR1 is SGHTA, CDR2 FQGNSA, per germline. CDR3 length equals 16 residues. The CDR3 sequence is CASSWRRQGKYSPLHF. CDR3 bases: TGTGCCAGCAGCTGGAGAAGACAGGGGAAGTATTCACCCCTCCACTTT.

This chain links TRBV9 with TRBJ2-7; 7 bases match TRBD1. The V segment lost 3 bases and the J segment 2 bases; nucleotides outside the gene matches: 5. The CDR3 length is 14 residues. Germline CDR1 reads SGDLS; CDR2 reads YYNGEE. CDR3 sequence reads: CASSDRDSPYEQYF. For the CDR3, the DNA is TGTGCCAGCAGCGACCGGGACAGCCCCTACGAGCAGTACTTC. Looking up the rest from reference TRBV9 and TRBJ2-7 gives the full variable domain: DSGVTQTPKHLITATGQRVTLRCSPRSGDLSVYWYQQSLDQGLQFLIQYYNGEERAKGNILERFSAQQFPDLHSELNLSSLELGDSALYFCASSDRDSPYEQYFGPGTRLTVT.

This clone has a count of ten or more. This sequence joins TRBV7-8 and TRBJ1-2; a possible D gene is TRBD1 (5 bases). CDR1 SGHVS and CDR2 FQNEAQ come from the germline V gene. V shed 2 bases and J shed 5 bases, with 12 bases lying between them. This CDR3 spans 14 amino acids. The CDR3 region has the DNA TGTGCCAGCAGCTTAACCCCTGGGGGGTATGGCTACACCTTC. Translating it yields CASSLTPGGYGYTF. Looking up the rest from reference TRBV7-8 and TRBJ1-2 gives the full variable domain: GAGVSQSPRYKVAKRGQDVALRCDPISGHVSLFWYQQALGQGPEFLTYFQNEAQLDKSGLPSDRFFAERPEGSVSTLKIQRTQQEDSAVYLCASSLTPGGYGYTFGSGTRLTVV.

The chain is built from TRBV7-2 and TRBJ2-3; 7 bases agree with TRBD2. The V and J ends lost 5 bases and 3 bases, in that order; junction bases with no gene match: 14. The CDR3 has 17 amino acids. Germline V gives CDR1 SGHTA, CDR2 FQGNSA. CDR3 sequence: CASSPRRLARMTDTQYF. CDR3 nucleotides: TGTGCCAGCAGCCCCCGACGACTAGCTAGGATGACAGATACGCAGTATTTT. The full variable domain, completed using reference TRBV7-2 and TRBJ2-3, is GAGVSQSPSNKVTEKGKDVELRCDPISGHTALYWYRQSLGQGLEFLIYFQGNSAPDKSGLPSDRFSAERTGGSVSTLTIQRTQQEDSAVYLCASSPRRLARMTDTQYFGPGTRLTVL.

This chain uses TRBV11-2 with TRBJ1-6, with a tentative D call TRBD1 (5 bases). V lost 0 bases and J lost 10, with 13 bases in between. Germline lookup yields CDR1 SGHAT and CDR2 FQNNGV. CDR3 size: 15 residues. The CDR3 DNA reads TGTGCCAGCAGCTTAGATAGGGGTGGGCGGTCACCCCTCCACTTT. This translates into CASSLDRGGRSPLHF.

This chain connects TRBV4-3 to TRBJ2-3; TRBD1 matches 10 bases. The CDR3 contains 18 residues. With V trimmed by 3 bases and J by 4 bases, 13 bases remained unmatched. Germline CDR1 and CDR2: LGHNA and YSLEER. CDR3 region: CASSHPIGGGQGSDTQYF. The CDR3 DNA is TGCGCCAGCAGCCACCCCATCGGGGGGGGACAGGGGTCAGATACGCAGTATTTT.

The V call is TRBV3-1 (or the pseudogene TRBV3-2), the J call TRBJ2-3, with TRBD1 matching over 7 bases. J lost 8 bases, V lost 4 bases, and 6 bases had no gene match. CDR3 length equals 13 residues. The germline CDR1 and CDR2 sequences are LGHDT and YNNKEL (reference sequence). The CDR3 DNA is TGTGCCAGCAGCCCGACGCCAGGGGGTACGCAGTATTTT. This gives the protein CASSPTPGGTQYF.

The rearrangement joins TRBV7-2 to TRBJ1-1; possibly TRBD1 for D (5 bases). Trimming left V 0 bases short and J 1 base short, with 9 bases between. CDR1 and CDR2 from the germline V gene are SGHTA and FQGNSA. The CDR3 extends over 15 amino acids. The CDR3 bases are TGTGCCAGCAGCTTAGCTGGGGGGAGGAACACTGAAGCTTTCTTT. This codes for CASSLAGGRNTEAFF.

The V gene is TRBV21-1, the J gene TRBJ1-1; the table's D call of TRBD1 was not tested on the DNA. TRBV21-1 is given as a pseudogene. The CDR3 totals 17 residues. This CDR3 is CASSKDRAGGSNTEAFF. Written as DNA, the CDR3 is TGTGCCAGCAGCAAAGATAGGGCAGGGGGCTCGAACACTGAAGCTTTCTTT.

This chain uses TRBV11-2 with TRBJ1-2; D perhaps matches TRBD1 (6 bases). The CDR3 is made up of 13 amino acids. The ends were cut back, 5 bases at V and 8 bases at J, with 15 bases in the middle. The germline V gene encodes CDR1 SGHAT and CDR2 FQNNGV. CDR3 loop: CASSLNRVGGYTF. CDR3 DNA: TGTGCCAGCAGCCTAAACAGGGTTGGGGGCTACACCTTC.